This TCR beta chain derives from a study of PD-L1 blockade in urothelial cancer (dated by TCRdb to 2015 to 2018). Regarding the study in general: All patients started therapy around 2014 and received atezolizumab 1,200 mg intravenously every 3 weeks. Blood samples gave median yields of roughly 150,000 T cells and some 80,000 unique TCRs, along with a median clonality of roughly 0.08. An ECOG performance status of 0 or 1 was recorded for the patients, and 0 to 3 prior chemotherapy regimens had been received by the patients. The study, an exploratory multi-omic analysis, examined somatic, immune and clinical correlates of response to PD-L1 blockade with atezolizumab in urothelial cancer. In the same patients who had TCR sequencing, pretreatment tumors also underwent whole exome sequencing and RNA sequencing. Pretreatment blood TCR-seq was available for about 28 patients, at least one posttreatment blood collection was obtained for roughly 24 patients, and tumor TCR-seq was available for roughly 24 patients. Blood samples were analyzed 3 weeks after the start of treatment (second dose) and 6 weeks after the start of treatment. Durable clinical benefit was achieved by nine patients and was not achieved by 20 patients. Pretreatment tumor samples, along with matched peripheral blood collected serially before and after atezolizumab treatment, underwent TCR sequencing. Progression-free survival longer than 6 months counted as durable clinical benefit, and TCR features were additionally tested against both progression-free and overall survival. About 90% of the 29 patients were identified as males with urothelial cancer of bladder origin, and a prior smoking history was reported by 18 of 29 patients. Results and caveats for the whole study, not just this receptor: Improved progression-free and overall survival was associated with having pretreatment peripheral blood TCR clonality below the median. Small sample size (n ≈ 30) and many exploratory analyses mean the results are intended to be hypothesis-generating. Greater expansion of tumor-associated TCR clones in peripheral blood 3 weeks after the start of treatment was observed in patients with durable benefit (n ≈ 22, p = 0.022).

From the germline V gene, CDR1 is SQVTM and CDR2 is ANQGSEA. V is pruned by 1 base and J by 6 bases, leaving 4 bases of the junction without a gene match. The CDR3 has 14 amino acids, counting the end cysteine and phenylalanine. Only the CDR3 DNA is retained, 42 bases long and in frame from the first base. The time point label here, explained by the study, means: peripheral blood 6 weeks after treatment start. The cohort included 29 patients with locally advanced or metastatic urothelial carcinoma who were treated at Memorial Sloan Kettering on a trial protocol. Peripheral blood mononuclear cells were collected pretreatment and during treatment, with between 1 and 8 total time points obtained per patient. The Qiagen DNeasy Blood extraction kit was used to purify genomic DNA from total PBMCs and tumor samples. PBMCs were collected pretreatment and during treatment, and were isolated and stored as previously described.

Synthetic TCR analog templates were spiked into each PCR to estimate absolute template abundance from read counts. Using the immunoSEQ assay, TCRbeta CDR3 regions were amplified from genomic DNA with bias-controlled V and J gene primers. Rearranged TCRbeta segments were sequenced at approximately 20X coverage. Per the source publication's procedure: Clustering was used to correct sequencing errors, and CDR3s were annotated against IMGT so that V, D and J genes could be assigned. Downstream analyses used only productive TCRbeta rearrangements and left out out-of-frame or stop-codon sequences. Clonality was computed as one minus Shannon entropy normalized by the log of the number of unique productive sequences. Fisher's exact test with Benjamini-Hochberg correction, at a threshold of adjusted p below 0.01, was used to find clones that differed between time points or between blood and tumor. Imported from immuneACCESS, the table was reduced by TCRdb to in-frame sequences with V and J called. These copies leave out some clones; in studies compared against another copy, an unresolved V gene accounts for under half, and the cause of the remainder is not known. The V and J calls and clone size are taken from that table; D and trimming were inferred from the DNA. Counted in this sample were 29,000 or so clones; 70% to 80% of them appeared once. About 3.7% of the sample belongs to the ten largest clones.

This clone was recorded only once. It has no known antigen specificity. No much larger clonotype is one base removed from it; base qualities were not supplied. The source of this sequence is a man between 65 and 85 years old with urothelial cancer. The sample here was PBMCs, taken around atezolizumab (anti-PD-L1) treatment. The V and J segments used are TRBV29-1 and TRBJ2-1; TRBD2 fits 9 bases in the junction. The CDR3 amino acid sequence is: CSVEGGGRVNEQFF. At the DNA level, the sequence is TGCAGCGTTGAAGGTGGCGGGAGGGTCAATGAGCAGTTCTTC.